Each of the 2 T cell receptor beta chains below was sequenced from the same sample in a study of T cell responses to AZD1222 COVID-19 vaccine. Clones were sequenced by immunoSEQ multiplex PCR, and TCRdb holds only the in-frame ones, with some missing. The sample records 150,000 to 200,000 clones, about 90% being singletons. This specimen was peripheral blood, taken on day 0 of MenACWY control vaccination. The receptors originated from an adult in good health.

V gene TRBV30 combines with J gene TRBJ1-2, with TRBD1 as a possible D gene (5 bases). The germline V gene encodes CDR1 GTSNPN and CDR2 SVGIG (reference sequence). V was clipped by 5 bases and J by 5 bases, with 18 bases between them. CDR3 length: 14 amino acids. CDR3 coding DNA: TGTGCCTGGGGGGTCCAGGGACGTTCATATGGCTACACCTTC. Its translation: CAWGVQGRSYGYTF. Full variable domain (outside the CDR3, taken from reference TRBV30 and TRBJ1-2): SQTIHQWPATLVQPVGSPLSLECTVEGTSNPNLYWYRQAAGRGLQLLFYSVGIGQISSEVPQNLSASRPQDRQFILSSKKLLLSDSGFYLCAWGVQGRSYGYTFGSGTRLTVV.

The rearrangement uses TRBV7-9 and TRBJ2-7; 7 positions match TRBD2. This CDR3 spans 12 amino acids. The germline CDR1 and CDR2 sequences are SEHNR and FQNEAQ (reference sequence). DNA for the CDR3: TGTGCGGAATCGAGTAGCGGGTACGAGCAGTACTTC. It translates to CAESSSGYEQYF.